The source of this T cell receptor (beta chain) is a study of human T cells and chemical hapten exposure. As for the study in general: Patients additionally received therapeutic doses of diphenylcyclopropenone on the scalp once a week, and this continued throughout the approximately 26-week study.

Time point in this sample: patch test 2, 6 weeks after DPC sensitization. Treatment meaning: therapeutic diphenylcyclopropenone sensitization with weekly scalp DPC. Blood collection took place prior to placing each patch test. Unmatched junction bases numbered 4, after V lost 10 bases and J lost 1 base. CDR1 and CDR2 from the germline V gene are ENHRY and SYGVKD. The CDR3 covers 13 residues. TCRdb reprocessed the RACE reads via MiXCR and lists one record per CDR3 protein. Of some 96,000 distinct CDR3 sequences in the sample, over 7.5% were seen once. The chain uses TRBV10-3 and TRBJ2-3, with 8 bases matching TRBD1. This clonotype originated in a middle-aged woman with alopecia areata. Some clones in this sample may be carry-over from other donors' samples. The sequenced sample was whole blood, obtained in connection with sensitization to the hapten diphenylcyclopropenone (DPC). CDR3 in amino acids: CASTGGRTDTQYF. DNA for the CDR3: TGTGCCAGTACAGGGGGGCGCACAGATACGCAGTATTTT.